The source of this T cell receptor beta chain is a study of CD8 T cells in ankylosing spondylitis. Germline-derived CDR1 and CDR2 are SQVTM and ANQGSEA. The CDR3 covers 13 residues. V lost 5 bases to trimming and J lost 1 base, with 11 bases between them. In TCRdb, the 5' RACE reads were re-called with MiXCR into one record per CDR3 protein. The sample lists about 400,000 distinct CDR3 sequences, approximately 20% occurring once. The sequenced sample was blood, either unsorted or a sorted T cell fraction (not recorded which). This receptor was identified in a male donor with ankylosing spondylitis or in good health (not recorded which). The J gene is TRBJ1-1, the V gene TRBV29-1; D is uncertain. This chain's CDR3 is CSVTEGSNTEAFF. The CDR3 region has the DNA TGCAGCGTTACAGAGGGCTCGAACACTGAAGCTTTCTTT.